Following are 10 T cell receptor beta chains from one sample sequenced in a study of cytomegalovirus exposure and HLA in healthy donors. The PCR contained 60 Vbeta and 13 Jbeta primers. The protocol was immunoSEQ multiplex PCR, while the TCRdb copy is restricted to in-frame clones and leaves out a portion. This repertoire includes fewer than 70,000 clones. The sequencing input was PBMCs. These receptors were taken from a young woman in good health and CMV-seronegative.

The rearrangement links TRBV19 to TRBJ1-5, with D maybe TRBD1 (6 bases). The CDR3 runs 16 residues. V was pared by 5 bases and J by 3 bases, with 17 bases between. Germline V gene sequence: CDR1 LNHDA, CDR2 SQIVND (reference sequence). CDR3 DNA: TGTGCCAGTAGTGACCCTGCAGGGGTCGCCAATCAGCCCCAGCATTTT. Translated, it gives CASSDPAGVANQPQHF.

V is TRBV2 and J is TRBJ2-1, with a tentative D call TRBD2 (6 bases). Trimming left V 8 bases short and J 7 bases short, with 9 bases between. The V gene's germline CDR1 is SNHLY and CDR2 FYNNEI. The CDR3 contains 11 residues. CDR3 region: CASGGLNEQFF. For the CDR3, the DNA is TGTGCCAGCGGGGGACTTAATGAGCAGTTCTTC.

The CDR3 region is CASSGSSRNTEAFF. For the CDR3, the DNA is TGTGCCAGCAGTGGTTCCAGTCGGAACACTGAAGCTTTCTTT. This chain connects TRBV2 to TRBJ1-1; D gene unclear. The germline V and J ends were trimmed by 4 bases and 1 base, with 10 bases remaining between them. The CDR3 has 14 residues. Germline V lookup: CDR1 SNHLY, CDR2 FYNNEI.

The chain has TRBV6-4 and TRBJ2-3, with 7 bases aligning to TRBD1. Germline CDR1 MRHNA, CDR2 SNTAGT. The junction had 5 bases not matched to a gene; V was cut back by 6 bases and J by 5 bases. The CDR3 runs to 13 residues. Here the CDR3 reads CASSMTGQDTQYF. In DNA form, the CDR3 reads TGTGCCAGCAGCATGACAGGGCAAGATACGCAGTATTTT.

The chain combines TRBV2 with TRBJ2-4; 7 nucleotides align to TRBD1. Germline V CDR1 and CDR2: SNHLY, FYNNEI. This CDR3 region has 12 residues. V trimming: 5 bases; J trimming: 14 bases; junction bases outside the gene matches: 9. This chain's CDR3 is CASSLRTGREYF. The CDR3 DNA reads as TGTGCCAGCAGTCTTAGGACAGGCCGGGAGTACTTC. The whole variable domain, filled in from reference TRBV2 and TRBJ2-4, reads EPEVTQTPSHQVTQMGQEVILRCVPISNHLYFYWYRQILGQKVEFLVSFYNNEISEKSEIFDDQFSVERPDGSNFTLKIRSTKLEDSAMYFCASSLRTGREYFGAGTRLSVL.

This chain connects TRBV10-3 to TRBJ1-1, with 8 bases fitting TRBD1. The CDR3 is 13 amino acids. V shed 7 bases and J 3 bases; nucleotides not matched to a gene: 4. Germline-derived CDR1 and CDR2 are ENHRY and SYGVKD. The CDR3 DNA follows: TGTGCCATCACCCAGGGGGCCGACACTGAAGCTTTCTTT. This encodes CAITQGADTEAFF.

V and J are TRBV5-6 and TRBJ1-2, with 7 bases identical to TRBD1. This CDR3 spans 14 amino acids. The germline V gene encodes CDR1 SGHDT and CDR2 YYEEEE. J gave up 0 bases and V 3 bases, and 2 bases lay outside the gene matches. The chain's CDR3 is CASSWGTANYGYTF. CDR3 bases: TGTGCCAGCAGCTGGGGGACAGCTAACTATGGCTACACCTTC.

This chain links TRBV9 with TRBJ1-1; 9 positions match TRBD1. Germline CDR1 is SGDLS and CDR2 is YYNGEE. The CDR3 runs 16 residues. Trimming took 0 bases from V and 0 from J; bases not matched to a gene: 3. The DNA for the CDR3 is TGTGCCAGCAGCGTAGGGACAGGGGCTTTGAACACTGAAGCTTTCTTT. It specifies CASSVGTGALNTEAFF.

The V gene is TRBV5-1, the J gene TRBJ1-1, with D maybe TRBD1 (5 bases). Germline loops: CDR1 SGHRS, CDR2 YFSETQ. Trimming stripped 1 base from V and 1 base from J, with 8 bases between. This CDR3 contains 14 residues. CDR3 DNA sequence: TGCGCCAGCAGCTTGCAGGGAGGGAACACTGAAGCTTTCTTT. Translating it yields CASSLQGGNTEAFF. Full variable domain (rest looked up from reference TRBV5-1 and TRBJ1-1): KAGVTQTPRYLIKTRGQQVTLSCSPISGHRSVSWYQQTPGQGLQFLFEYFSETQRNKGNFPGRFSGRQFSNSRSEMNVSTLELGDSALYLCASSLQGGNTEAFFGQGTRLTVV.

CDR3 region: CSVLGQLNTEAFF. The CDR3 region has the DNA TGCAGCGTTCTGGGACAGCTCAACACTGAAGCTTTCTTT. J is TRBJ1-1 and V is TRBV29-1; 7 bases line up with TRBD1. Germline CDR1 SQVTM, CDR2 ANQGSEA. The CDR3 is made up of 13 amino acids. Trimming at V came to 5 bases and at J to 2 bases, leaving 5 bases not matched to a gene.